The rows below give T cell receptor beta chains drawn from one sample of a study of blood T cell repertoires in COVID-19. Profiling relied on immunoSEQ multiplex PCR, and the TCRdb table lists in-frame clones only, not all of them. The table has about 210,000 clones, approximately 86% seen once. The sample consisted of PBMCs or T cells enriched from blood (not recorded which). The receptors shown here come from a woman in her twenties or thirties who had been exposed to COVID-19. The CDR3 runs from the conserved cysteine through the conserved F or W. A D gene is named only where the DNA matches it firmly. Rows give clone size only sometimes, using once, few, many, or a class for an expanded clone.

TRBV3-1/TRBV3-2	TRBD1	TRBJ1-6	once	CASSHTGGNSPLHF	TGTGCCAGCAGCCACACAGGGGGCAATTCACCCCTCCACTTT
TRBV7-9	.	TRBJ1-2	.	CASSLAAGNGYTF	TGTGCCAGCAGCTTAGCGGCAGGGAATGGCTACACCTTC
TRBV5-5	TRBD1	TRBJ1-4	once	CASRSPGQGNEKLFF	TGTGCCAGCAGATCACCGGGACAGGGTAATGAAAAACTGTTTTTT
TRBV7-2	.	TRBJ1-3	.	CASSPGGAGNTIYF	TGTGCCAGCAGCCCGGGGGGGGCTGGAAACACCATATATTTT
TRBV3-1/TRBV3-2	TRBD1	TRBJ1-2	.	CASSQEWTGGWGYTF	TGTGCCAGCAGCCAAGAATGGACAGGGGGCTGGGGCTACACCTTC
TRBV5-6	.	TRBJ2-7	.	CASSLVAVLQYSYEQYF	TGTGCCAGCAGCTTGGTCGCAGTCCTCCAATACTCCTACGAGCAGTACTTC
TRBV3-1/TRBV3-2	.	TRBJ1-4	.	CASSPPGWGESNEKLFF	TGTGCCAGCAGCCCACCCGGGTGGGGCGAATCCAATGAAAAACTGTTTTTT
TRBV19	TRBD1	TRBJ1-1	.	CASRWTGVRTEAFF	TGTGCCAGTAGATGGACAGGGGTTCGAACTGAAGCTTTCTTT
TRBV27	TRBD1	TRBJ1-5	.	CASTTTGGSQPQHF	TGTGCCAGCACCACGACAGGGGGAAGCCAGCCCCAGCATTTT
TRBV15	TRBD1	TRBJ2-3	.	CATSRPTGPSTDTQYF	TGTGCCACCAGCAGACCGACAGGGCCTAGCACAGATACGCAGTATTTT